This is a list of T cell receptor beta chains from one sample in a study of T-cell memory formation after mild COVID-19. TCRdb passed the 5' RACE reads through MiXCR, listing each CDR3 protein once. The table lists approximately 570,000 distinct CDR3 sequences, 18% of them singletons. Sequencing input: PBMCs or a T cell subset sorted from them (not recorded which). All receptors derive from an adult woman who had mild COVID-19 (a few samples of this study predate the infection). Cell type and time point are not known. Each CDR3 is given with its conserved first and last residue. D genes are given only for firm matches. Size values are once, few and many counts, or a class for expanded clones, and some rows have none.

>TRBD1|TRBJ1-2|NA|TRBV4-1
TGCGCCAGCAGCCAAACCGGGACAGGGTCCTATGGCTACACCTTC
CASSQTGTGSYGYTF
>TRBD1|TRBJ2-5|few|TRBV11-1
TGTGCCAGCAGCACTCGACAGGGGGAAGAGACCCAGTACTTC
CASSTRQGEETQYF
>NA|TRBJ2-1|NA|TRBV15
TGTGCCACCAGCAGTTTCGTGGGGGGTCGTGAGCAGTTCTTC
CATSSFVGGREQFF
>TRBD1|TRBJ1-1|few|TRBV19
TGTGCCAGTAGTAACAGGGGGCTGGGTCGGACTGAAGCTTTCTTT
CASSNRGLGRTEAFF
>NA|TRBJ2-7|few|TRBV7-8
TGTGCCAGCAGCTTAGCGTCTAGCGTATCCTACGAGCAGTACTTC
CASSLASSVSYEQYF
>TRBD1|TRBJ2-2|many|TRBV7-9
TGTGCCAGCAGCTTTGGACAGGGGAACACCGGGGAGCTGTTTTTT
CASSFGQGNTGELFF
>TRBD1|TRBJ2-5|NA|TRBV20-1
TGCAGTGCTAGCGATGACAGGGAGGAGACCCAGTACTTC
CSASDDREETQYF
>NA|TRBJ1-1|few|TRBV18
TGTGCCAGCGGGGGCGGGAGGAACACTGAAGCTTTCTTT
CASGGGRNTEAFF
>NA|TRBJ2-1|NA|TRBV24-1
TGTGCCACCAGTGATTTTGGCAGGCAGAGCTCCTACAATGAGCAGTTCTTC
CATSDFGRQSSYNEQFF
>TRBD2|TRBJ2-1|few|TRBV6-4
TGTGCCAGCAGTGATCTAGCGGGATCCTACAATGAGCAGTTCTTC
CASSDLAGSYNEQFF